The present T cell receptor beta chain was sequenced within a study of neurological immune-mediated disorders. Study-wide results and limits: None of the CDR3 amino acid sequences of expanded clones recurred across subjects, suggesting private repertoires in all groups.

The making of cDNA relied on 5'RACE with 10-nucleotide random UMIs. TCRdb re-called the 5' RACE reads through MiXCR, storing one row per CDR3 protein. Of about 62,000 distinct CDR3 sequences in the sample, around 5.2% were seen once. Per germline, CDR1 SGHNT and CDR2 YENEEA. V was trimmed by 5 bases and J by 8 bases, leaving 12 bases between them. The CDR3 runs 13 residues. In its sample, this clonotype was seen a few times. Its antigen remains unknown. The source is a woman in her 50s with multiple sclerosis. Sequencing was performed on PBMCs. J is TRBJ2-2 and V is TRBV11-3; D is perhaps TRBD1 or TRBD2 (5 bases each). The CDR3 reads CASSAQGRGELFF. The CDR3 DNA follows: TGTGCCAGCAGCGCCCAGGGACGAGGGGAGCTGTTTTTT.